The 2 T cell receptor beta chains reported below all come from one sample, sequenced in a study of blood T cell repertoires in COVID-19. Some clones are missing from TCRdb's copy, which holds only in-frame ones; the method was immunoSEQ multiplex PCR. The sample contains around 310,000 clones, around 90% of which appear only once. The sequencing input was peripheral blood. These receptors all stem from a woman in her forties with COVID-19, enrolled during active disease.

The chain carries TRBV13 and TRBJ2-7; TRBD1 matches at 8 bases. The CDR3 has 14 residues. The germline V gene has CDR1 PRHDT and CDR2 FYEKMQ (reference sequence). V lost 0 bases, J lost 4 bases, and 2 bases stayed unmatched. The CDR3 bases are TGTGCCAGCAGCTTAGGCAGGGGGCTGTACGAGCAGTACTTC. The encoded protein is CASSLGRGLYEQYF.

This clone appeared a single time. V and J are TRBV9 and TRBJ1-3, with D perhaps TRBD1 (5 bases). Germline CDR1 is SGDLS and CDR2 is YYNGEE. V lost 4 bases and J lost 0, with 14 bases in between. The CDR3 runs to 16 residues. The CDR3 DNA reads TGTGCCAGCAGCCTCTTAGGGGATACCTCTGGAAACACCATATATTTT. As protein: CASSLLGDTSGNTIYF.